This T cell receptor (beta chain) was found in a study of CD8 T cells in ankylosing spondylitis. Study outcomes and limitations: A motif in TCR beta, a set of 8 or 9 highly homologous variants, appeared characteristic of ankylosing spondylitis blood. In peripheral blood, disease-linked CD8+ clones occurred at relatively low frequencies.

Molecular-barcoded quantitative 5'-RACE produced these TCR beta libraries. MiXCR was run by TCRdb on the 5' RACE reads, yielding one entry per CDR3 protein. The sample has about 330,000 distinct CDR3 sequences, 6.5% to 10% seen once. This clonotype has a count of ten or more. Its antigen is undetermined. What was sequenced was blood, either unsorted or a sorted T cell fraction (not recorded which). The sequence derives from a male donor with ankylosing spondylitis.

The CDR3 nucleotides are TGCGCCAGCAGGGCAGGAATTAACACTGAAGCTTTCTTT. The encoded protein is CASRAGINTEAFF. The rearrangement joins TRBV5-1 to TRBJ1-1; D gene uncertain. With 5 bases removed from V and 2 bases from J, the gap between germline ends came to 10 bases. Looked up from germline, CDR1 is SGHRS and CDR2 is YFSETQ. This CDR3 is built from 13 residues.